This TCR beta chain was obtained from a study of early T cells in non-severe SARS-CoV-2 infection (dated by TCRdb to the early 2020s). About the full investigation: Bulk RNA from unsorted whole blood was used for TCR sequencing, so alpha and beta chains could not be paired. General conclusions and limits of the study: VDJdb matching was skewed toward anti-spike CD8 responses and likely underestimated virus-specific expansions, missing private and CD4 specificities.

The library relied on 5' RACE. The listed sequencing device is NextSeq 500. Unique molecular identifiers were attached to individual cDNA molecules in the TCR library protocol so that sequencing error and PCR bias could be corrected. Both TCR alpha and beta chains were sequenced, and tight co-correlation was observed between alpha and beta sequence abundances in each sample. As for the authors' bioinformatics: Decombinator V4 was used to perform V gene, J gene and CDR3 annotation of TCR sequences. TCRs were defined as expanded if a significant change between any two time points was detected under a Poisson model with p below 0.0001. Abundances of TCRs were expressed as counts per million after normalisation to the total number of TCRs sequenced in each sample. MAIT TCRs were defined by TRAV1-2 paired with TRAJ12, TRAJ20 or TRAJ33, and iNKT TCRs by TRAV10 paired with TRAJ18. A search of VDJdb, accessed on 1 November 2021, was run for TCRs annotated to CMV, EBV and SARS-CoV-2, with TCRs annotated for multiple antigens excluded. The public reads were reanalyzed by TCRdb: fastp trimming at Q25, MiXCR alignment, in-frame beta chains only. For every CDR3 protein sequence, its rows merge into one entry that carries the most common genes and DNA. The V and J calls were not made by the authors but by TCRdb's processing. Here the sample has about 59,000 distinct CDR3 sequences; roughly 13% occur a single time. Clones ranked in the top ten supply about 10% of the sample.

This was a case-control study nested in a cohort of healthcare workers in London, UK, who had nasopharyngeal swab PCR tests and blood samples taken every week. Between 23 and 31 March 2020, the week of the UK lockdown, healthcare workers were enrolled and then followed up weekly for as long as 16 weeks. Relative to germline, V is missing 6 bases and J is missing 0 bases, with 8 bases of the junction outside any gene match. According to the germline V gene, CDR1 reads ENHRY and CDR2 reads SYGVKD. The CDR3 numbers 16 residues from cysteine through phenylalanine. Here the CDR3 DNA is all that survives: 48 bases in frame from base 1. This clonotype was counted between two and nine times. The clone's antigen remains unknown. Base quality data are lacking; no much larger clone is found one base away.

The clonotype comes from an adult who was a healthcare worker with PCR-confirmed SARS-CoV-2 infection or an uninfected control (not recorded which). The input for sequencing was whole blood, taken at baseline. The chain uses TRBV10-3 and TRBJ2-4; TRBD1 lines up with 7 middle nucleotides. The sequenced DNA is TGTGCCATCAGCTTGACAGGGCCTCTAGCCAAAAACATTCAGTACTTC. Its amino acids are CAISLTGPLAKNIQYF.